These 17 T cell receptor beta chains share one sample of origin, sequenced in a study of OX40 agonist ivuxolimab in advanced cancers. Generated by immunoSEQ multiplex PCR, the TCRdb table keeps only in-frame clones and is missing some. The sample holds more than 100,000 clones, just over 90% seen once. Sequenced material: CD4+ or CD8+ T cells sorted from blood, taken in a trial of the OX40 agonist ivuxolimab. These TCRs come from an adult with an advanced solid tumor such as melanoma, head and neck, liver or kidney cancer.

The chain links TRBV28 to TRBJ1-4; TRBD1 matches 11 bases. Trimming at V came to 8 bases and at J to 6 bases, leaving 11 bases not matched to a gene. Germline V gene lookup returns CDR1 MDHEN and CDR2 SYDVKM. CDR3 length: 16 amino acids. This CDR3 reads CASLPRGTGGHEKLFF. CDR3 sequence (DNA): TGTGCCAGCTTGCCCCGTGGGACAGGGGGGCATGAAAAACTGTTTTTT.

This clone was detected once. J is TRBJ2-5 and V is TRBV7-2, with a possible D match to TRBD1 (7 bases). CDR3 length: 15 amino acids. Trimming cost V 1 base and J 3 bases, with 12 bases left between them. Germline V gives CDR1 SGHTA, CDR2 FQGNSA. This chain's CDR3 is CASSLGGRGEETQYF. The CDR3 DNA is TGTGCCAGCAGCTTAGGGGGCAGGGGGGAAGAGACCCAGTACTTC.

V gene TRBV7-9 combines with J gene TRBJ2-1; 8 positions match TRBD2. The CDR3 contains 15 residues. V shed 3 bases and J 3 bases; nucleotides not matched to a gene: 4. Germline V gives CDR1 SEHNR, CDR2 FQNEAQ (reference sequence). In DNA form, the CDR3 reads TGTGCCAGCAGCTTCAGCGGGAGTAGCTACAATGAGCAGTTCTTC. Translating gives CASSFSGSSYNEQFF.

The chain carries TRBV4-3 and TRBJ2-7; TRBD2 matches at 9 bases. V was clipped by 4 bases and J by 3 bases; unmatched bases: 4. Germline CDR1 is LGHNA and CDR2 is YSLEER. CDR3 size: 14 residues. The CDR3 coding sequence is TGCGCCAGCAGCCGGCGACTAGCGGACTACGAGCAGTACTTC. This translates into CASSRRLADYEQYF.

This chain uses TRBV18 with TRBJ2-7; D call uncertain. Germline CDR1 is KGHSH and CDR2 is LQKENI. V lost 6 bases and J 5 bases, leaving 11 bases between the germline ends. CDR3 length: 12 residues. DNA of the CDR3: TGTGCCAGCTCCTTCCGTAAGGACGAGCAGTACTTC. It encodes CASSFRKDEQYF.

The chain has TRBV5-5 and TRBJ1-2; no clear D gene. The germline V gene encodes CDR1 SGHKS and CDR2 YYEKEE (reference sequence). The CDR3 loop spans 14 amino acids. V gave up 0 bases and J gave up 1 base, with 7 bases separating them. The CDR3 here is CASSLEDLNYGYTF. The CDR3 DNA follows: TGTGCCAGCAGCTTGGAGGATCTTAACTATGGCTACACCTTC. Variable domain in full (rest from reference TRBV5-5 and TRBJ1-2): DAGVTQSPTHLIKTRGQQVTLRCSPISGHKSVSWYQQVLGQGPQFIFQYYEKEERGRGNFPDRFSARQFPNYSSELNVNALLLGDSALYLCASSLEDLNYGYTFGSGTRLTVV.

This sequence joins TRBV6-5 and TRBJ1-5; D remains ambiguous. The V end lost 4 bases, the J end lost 2 bases, and 6 bases lay between the germline ends. Germline CDR1 and CDR2: MNHEY and SVGAGI. The CDR3 loop spans 13 amino acids. CDR3: CASSWSRNQPQHF. CDR3 bases: TGTGCCAGCAGTTGGAGCCGCAATCAGCCCCAGCATTTT.

The genes are TRBV6-1 and TRBJ2-1, with D possibly TRBD1 on 6 matching bases. Germline CDR1 reads MNHNS; CDR2 reads SASEGT. Trimming left V 2 bases short and J 2 bases short, with 10 bases between. The CDR3 has 15 amino acids. CDR3 residues: CASSESRGAYNEQFF. CDR3 nucleotides: TGTGCCAGCAGTGAATCCAGGGGTGCCTACAATGAGCAGTTCTTC.

The chain is built from TRBV6-5 and TRBJ2-1; D is possibly TRBD2 (6 bases). The CDR3 totals 14 residues. From germline, CDR1 is MNHEY and CDR2 SVGAGI. The germline V and J ends were trimmed by 7 bases and 0 bases, with 10 bases remaining between them. The CDR3 nucleotides are TGTGCCAGCACCAAGACTAGCTCCTACAATGAGCAGTTCTTC. Translating it yields CASTKTSSYNEQFF.

The gene calls are TRBV5-4 and TRBJ2-5; D gene uncertain. Germline loops: CDR1 SGHNT, CDR2 YYREEE (reference sequence). The ends were cut back, 2 bases at V and 2 bases at J, with 7 bases in the middle. This CDR3 comprises 13 residues. CDR3 bases: TGTGCCAGCAGCTTAGGGCTGCAAGAGACCCAGTACTTC. Translating it yields CASSLGLQETQYF.

This sequence joins TRBV6-5 and TRBJ2-1, with a weak D call TRBD1 (8 bases). The V and J ends lost 2 bases and 9 bases respectively, with 14 bases between them. The germline gives CDR1 MNHEY, CDR2 SVGAGI. The CDR3 is 14 amino acids. The CDR3 DNA is TGTGCCAGCAGTTACGAGACAGGGGAGGGTGAGCAGTTCTTC. Translating it yields CASSYETGEGEQFF.

V and J are TRBV28 and TRBJ2-4; D gene unclear. V was clipped by 7 bases and J by 7 bases, with 11 bases between them. Germline V gene sequence: CDR1 MDHEN, CDR2 SYDVKM. The CDR3 sequence is 12 residues long. CDR3 sequence: CASTAPGNIQYF. The CDR3 DNA sequence: TGTGCCAGCACTGCCCCCGGTAACATTCAGTACTTC.

The chain combines TRBV7-9 with TRBJ1-5, with unresolved D. Trimming removed 2 bases from V and 5 bases from J, with 7 bases in between. The CDR3 covers 13 residues. Germline V CDR1 and CDR2: SEHNR, FQNEAQ (reference sequence). CDR3 bases: TGTGCCAGCAGCTTAACGGCTGATCAGCCCCAGCATTTT. It yields the protein CASSLTADQPQHF.

The chain carries TRBV6-5 and TRBJ1-1; D might be TRBD1 (6 bases). The germline CDR1 and CDR2 sequences are MNHEY and SVGAGI. This CDR3 comprises 14 residues. The V and J ends lost 4 bases and 0 bases respectively, with 9 bases between them. CDR3 nucleotide sequence: TGTGCCAGCAGTTCGGACAGCATGAACACTGAAGCTTTCTTT. Encoded protein: CASSSDSMNTEAFF.

The chain joins TRBV5-1 to TRBJ2-6; D not certain. The CDR3 is 18 residues long. V was cut by 0 bases and J by 0 bases, with 13 bases left in between. Germline CDR1 reads SGHRS; CDR2 reads YFSETQ. This CDR3 is CASSLEGIPDSGANVLTF. The DNA of the CDR3 is TGCGCCAGCAGCTTGGAAGGGATACCTGACTCTGGGGCCAACGTCCTGACTTTC.

The gene calls are TRBV6-6 and TRBJ1-5, with a weak D call TRBD1 (5 bases). V gave up 4 bases and J gave up 2 bases, with 9 bases separating them. Germline CDR1 is MNHNY and CDR2 is SVGAGI (reference sequence). The CDR3 is 14 amino acids. CDR3 sequence (DNA): TGTGCCAGCAGTTTCGGGGCTGGCAATCAGCCCCAGCATTTT. This sequence encodes CASSFGAGNQPQHF.

The chain carries TRBV28 and TRBJ1-1; no clear D. There are 13 residues in the CDR3. V lost 5 bases to trimming and J lost 1 base, with 8 bases between them. Germline V CDR1 and CDR2: MDHEN, SYDVKM. The DNA of the CDR3 is TGTGCCAGCAGTCTCAACCCGAACACTGAAGCTTTCTTT. This translates into CASSLNPNTEAFF.